The entry below describes one TCR beta chain. What it recognizes is unknown. Described time point: week 5, during vaccination. Doses consisted of 300 ug of mutant IDH1 20-mer peptide each, paired with topical imiquimod. Only in-frame clones appear in the TCRdb table, and some are missing; sequencing was by immunoSEQ multiplex PCR. Here the sample spans just under 80,000 clones, 91% being singletons. The sample belongs to a study of a mutant IDH1 vaccine in newly diagnosed glioma. Study-wide context: Most patients had radiochemotherapy with temozolomide before enrollment; others had one alone.

This TCR came from a woman in her 50s with glioma. This specimen was PBMCs, taken from a glioma patient whose treatment included an IDH1 peptide vaccine.

CDR3 in amino acids: CASSFRARDGGYTF. CDR3 nucleotide sequence: TGTGCCAGCAGCTTCAGGGCAAGGGACGGCGGATACACCTTC. The gene calls are TRBV7-6 and TRBJ1-2, with a weak D call TRBD1 (5 bases). V was pared by 3 bases and J by 11 bases, with 19 bases between. Germline CDR1 SGHVS, CDR2 FNYEAQ. This CDR3 spans 14 amino acids.